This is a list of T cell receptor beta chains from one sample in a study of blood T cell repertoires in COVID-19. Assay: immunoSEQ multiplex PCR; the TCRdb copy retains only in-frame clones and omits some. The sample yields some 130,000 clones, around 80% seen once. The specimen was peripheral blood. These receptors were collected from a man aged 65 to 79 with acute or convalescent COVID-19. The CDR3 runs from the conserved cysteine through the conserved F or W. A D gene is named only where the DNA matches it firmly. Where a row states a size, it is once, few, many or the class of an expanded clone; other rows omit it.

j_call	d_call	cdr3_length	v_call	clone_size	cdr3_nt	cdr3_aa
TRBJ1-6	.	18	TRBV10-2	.	TGCGCCAGCAGTGTAAGGAGGGATAGTGACCCCTATAATTCACCCCTCCACTTT	CASSVRRDSDPYNSPLHF
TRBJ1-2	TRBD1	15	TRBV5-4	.	TGTGCCAGCAGCCTGCGACGACAGGGATCCTATGGCTACACCTTC	CASSLRRQGSYGYTF
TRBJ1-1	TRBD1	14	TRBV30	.	TGTGCCTGGACTCTACAGGGGGCTGGCACTGAAGCTTTCTTT	CAWTLQGAGTEAFF
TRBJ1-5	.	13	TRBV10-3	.	TGTGCCATCAGTGGGGGGCGGGTCGGGCCCCAGCATTTT	CAISGGRVGPQHF
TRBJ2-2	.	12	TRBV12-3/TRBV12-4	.	TGTGCCAGCAGTTCCCTCCGGTTCTCGCCGTTTTTT	CASSSLRFSPFF
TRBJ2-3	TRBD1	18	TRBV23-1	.	TGCGCCAGCAGTCATTTGCACACGGGACAGGCAGAGCGTGGTACGCAGTATTTT	CASSHLHTGQAERGTQYF
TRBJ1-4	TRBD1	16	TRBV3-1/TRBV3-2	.	TGTGCCAGCAGCCAACCCGGGACAGGGGGCAGTGAAAAACTGTTTTTT	CASSQPGTGGSEKLFF
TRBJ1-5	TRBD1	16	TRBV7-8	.	TGTGCCAGCAGCTCGAGACAGGGGGTAACAAATCAGCCCCAGCATTTT	CASSSRQGVTNQPQHF
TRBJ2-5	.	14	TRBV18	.	TGTGCCAGCTCATTTGGACAGACTCAAGAGACCCAGTACTTC	CASSFGQTQETQYF
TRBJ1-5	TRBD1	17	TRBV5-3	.	TGTGCCAGAAGCTACGGACAGGGCCTGAGGGGCAATCAGCCCCAGCATTTT	CARSYGQGLRGNQPQHF
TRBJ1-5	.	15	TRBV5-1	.	TGCGCCAGCAGCTTACAGGGTTTTGCCAATCAGCCCCAGCATTTT	CASSLQGFANQPQHF
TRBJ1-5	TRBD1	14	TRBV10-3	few	TGTGCCATCAGCCAGACAGGGCTCGGGCAGCCCCAGCATTTT	CAISQTGLGQPQHF
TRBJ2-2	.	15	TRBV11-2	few	TGTGCCAGCAGCCAAACTGGGACAAACACCGGGGAGCTGTTTTTT	CASSQTGTNTGELFF
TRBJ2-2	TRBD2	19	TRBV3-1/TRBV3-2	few	TGTGCCAGCAGCCAAGATAGACTAGCGGGGGCCCCGAACACCGGGGAGCTGTTTTTT	CASSQDRLAGAPNTGELFF
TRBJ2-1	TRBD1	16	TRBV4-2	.	TGTGCCAGCAGCCAAGATGGGACAGGGGTTCCCAATGAGCAGTTCTTC	CASSQDGTGVPNEQFF
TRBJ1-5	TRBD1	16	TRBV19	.	TGTGCCAGTCGAAACCCAGGGGGCGCAGGGAATCAGCCCCAGCATTTT	CASRNPGGAGNQPQHF
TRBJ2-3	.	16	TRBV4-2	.	TGTGCCAGCAGCCAAGATCTTCTTTTCTTCACAGATACGCAGTATTTT	CASSQDLLFFTDTQYF
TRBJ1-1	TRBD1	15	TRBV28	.	TGTGCCAGCAGCCGACAGGGGAAGGAAGGGACTGAAGCTTTCTTT	CASSRQGKEGTEAFF
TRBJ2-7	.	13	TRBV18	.	TGTGCCAGCTCAACTATGGATCTGGGTGAGCAGTACTTC	CASSTMDLGEQYF
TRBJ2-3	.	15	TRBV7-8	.	TGTGCCAGCAGCTCGGGACTTCCCGACACAGATACGCAGTATTTT	CASSSGLPDTDTQYF
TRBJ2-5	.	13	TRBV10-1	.	TGCGCCAGCAGTGAGTTCCCACAAGAGACCCAGTACTTC	CASSEFPQETQYF
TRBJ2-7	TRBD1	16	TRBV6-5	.	TGTGCCAGCAGTTACGCCGGGACAGGGGGCCGGTACGAGCAGTACTTC	CASSYAGTGGRYEQYF
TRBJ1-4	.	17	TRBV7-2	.	TGTGCCAGCAGCTTAAGGGGGACCATGGCAACTAATGAAAAACTGTTTTTT	CASSLRGTMATNEKLFF
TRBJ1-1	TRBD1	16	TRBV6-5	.	TGTGCCAGCAGTTACGCTCCGGGACAGGTGAACACTGAAGCTTTCTTT	CASSYAPGQVNTEAFF
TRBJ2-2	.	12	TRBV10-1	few	TGCGCCAGCCAGACAGCGACCGGGGAGCTGTTTTTT	CASQTATGELFF
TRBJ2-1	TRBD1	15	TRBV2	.	TGTGCCAGCAGTGATTTAGCCAGGGGGTTGGATGAGCAGTTCTTC	CASSDLARGLDEQFF
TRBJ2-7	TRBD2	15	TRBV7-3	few	TGTGCCAGCAGCTTACGGCGGGGGTGGCCCTACGAGCAGTACTTC	CASSLRRGWPYEQYF
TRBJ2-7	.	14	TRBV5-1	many	TGCGCCAGCAGCTTGGCTAGTGGTTCCCGCGAGCAGTACTTC	CASSLASGSREQYF
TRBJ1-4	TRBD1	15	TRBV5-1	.	TGCGCCAGCAGCTTGGGGCGGACAGGTGGGGAAAAACTGTTTTTT	CASSLGRTGGEKLFF
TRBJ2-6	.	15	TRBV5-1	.	TGCGCCAGCAGCTACCAGGCCTCTGGGGCCAACGTCCTGACTTTC	CASSYQASGANVLTF
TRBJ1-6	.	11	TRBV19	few	TGTGCCAGTAGTACCGGAGGTCCCCTCCACTTT	CASSTGGPLHF
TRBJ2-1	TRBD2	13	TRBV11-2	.	TGTGCCAGCAGTCCTTCTAGCGGCCTTGAGCAGTTCTTC	CASSPSSGLEQFF
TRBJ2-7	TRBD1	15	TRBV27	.	TGTGCCAGCAGTGCTCCAGGACAGGGCGCCTACGAGCAGTACTTC	CASSAPGQGAYEQYF
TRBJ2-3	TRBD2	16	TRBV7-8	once	TGTGCCAGCAGCTTAGTTCCTCCTACTAGCGCAGATACGCAGTATTTT	CASSLVPPTSADTQYF
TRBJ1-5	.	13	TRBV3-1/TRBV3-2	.	TGTGCCAGCAGCCTGGGCCGGTATCAGCCCCAGCATTTT	CASSLGRYQPQHF
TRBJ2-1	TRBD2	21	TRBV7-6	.	TGTGCCAGCAGCTTATACCCCTCAGTGGCGGGGGGGCTCAGCTCCTACAATGAGCAGTTCTTC	CASSLYPSVAGGLSSYNEQFF